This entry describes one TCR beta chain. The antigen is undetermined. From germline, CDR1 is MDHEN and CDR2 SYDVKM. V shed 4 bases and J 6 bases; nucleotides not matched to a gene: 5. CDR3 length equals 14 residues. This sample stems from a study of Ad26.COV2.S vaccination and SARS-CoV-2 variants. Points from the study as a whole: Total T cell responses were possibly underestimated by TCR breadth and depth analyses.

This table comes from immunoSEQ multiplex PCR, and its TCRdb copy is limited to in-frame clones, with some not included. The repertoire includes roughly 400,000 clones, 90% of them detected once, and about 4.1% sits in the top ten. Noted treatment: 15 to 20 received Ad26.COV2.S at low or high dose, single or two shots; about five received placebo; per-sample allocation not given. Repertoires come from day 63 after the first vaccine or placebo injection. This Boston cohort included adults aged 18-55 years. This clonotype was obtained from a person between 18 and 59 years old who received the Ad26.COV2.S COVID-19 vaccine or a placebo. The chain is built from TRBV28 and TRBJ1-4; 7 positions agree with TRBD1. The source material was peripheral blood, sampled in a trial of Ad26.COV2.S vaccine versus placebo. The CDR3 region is CASSSQGPYEKLFF. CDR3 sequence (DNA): TGTGCCAGCAGTTCACAGGGGCCCTATGAAAAACTGTTTTTT.